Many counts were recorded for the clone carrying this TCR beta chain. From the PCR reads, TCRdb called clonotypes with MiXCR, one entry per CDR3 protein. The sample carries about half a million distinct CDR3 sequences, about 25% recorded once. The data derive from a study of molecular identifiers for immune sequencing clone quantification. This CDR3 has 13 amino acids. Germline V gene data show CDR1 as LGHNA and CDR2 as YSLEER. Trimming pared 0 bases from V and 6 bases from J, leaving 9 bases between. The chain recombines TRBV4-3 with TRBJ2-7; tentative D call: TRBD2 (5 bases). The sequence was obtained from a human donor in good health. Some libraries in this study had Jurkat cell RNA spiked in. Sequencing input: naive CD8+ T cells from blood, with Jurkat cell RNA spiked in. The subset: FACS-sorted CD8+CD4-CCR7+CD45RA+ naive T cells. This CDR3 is CASSQDTGSEQYF. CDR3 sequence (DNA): TGCGCCAGCAGCCAAGATACGGGAAGCGAGCAGTACTTC.